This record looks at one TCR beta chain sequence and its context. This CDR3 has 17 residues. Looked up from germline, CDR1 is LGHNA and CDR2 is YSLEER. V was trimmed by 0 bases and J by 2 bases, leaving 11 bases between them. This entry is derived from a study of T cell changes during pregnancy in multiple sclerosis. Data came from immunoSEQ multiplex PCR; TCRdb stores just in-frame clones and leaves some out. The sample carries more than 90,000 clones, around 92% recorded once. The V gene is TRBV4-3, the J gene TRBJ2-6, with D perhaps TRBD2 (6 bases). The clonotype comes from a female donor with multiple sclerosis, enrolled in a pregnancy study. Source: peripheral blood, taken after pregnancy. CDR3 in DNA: TGCGCCAGCAGCCAAGAATGGAGGGTCGCTGGGGCCAACGTCCTGACTTTC. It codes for CASSQEWRVAGANVLTF.